The T cell receptor (beta chain) under discussion was sequenced for a study of cytomegalovirus exposure and HLA in healthy donors. Study observations and caveats: Across donors, presence/absence analyses took sequencing depth to be roughly uniform. Reports state that TCR beta sequences accurately predicted most subjects' HLA-A and HLA-B alleles.

CDR1 KGHSH and CDR2 LQKENI come from the germline V gene. The CDR3 runs 16 residues. With 6 bases clipped from V and 7 bases from J, the junction kept 11 bases outside the gene matches. This PCR relied on a set of 60 Vbeta primers and 13 Jbeta primers. Profiled with immunoSEQ multiplex PCR; TCRdb holds only in-frame clones, not every one. This sample has about 170,000 clones; approximately 70% occur once, and the top ten carry under 2.5%. On this clone: What it binds is not known.

The chain recombines TRBV18 with TRBJ1-4, with TRBD1 identical over 10 bases. The sequenced sample consisted of PBMCs. This TCR came from a human donor in good health. CDR3 DNA: TGTGCCAGCTCGCCGCCTCGGACAGGGGGGAGTGAAAAACTGTTTTTT. It encodes CASSPPRTGGSEKLFF. The entire variable domain, with the rest obtained from reference TRBV18 and TRBJ1-4, is as follows: NAGVMQNPRHLVRRRGQEARLRCSPMKGHSHVYWYRQLPEEGLKFMVYLQKENIIDESGMPKERFSAEFPKEGPSILRIQQVVRGDSAAYFCASSPPRTGGSEKLFFGSGTQLSVL.